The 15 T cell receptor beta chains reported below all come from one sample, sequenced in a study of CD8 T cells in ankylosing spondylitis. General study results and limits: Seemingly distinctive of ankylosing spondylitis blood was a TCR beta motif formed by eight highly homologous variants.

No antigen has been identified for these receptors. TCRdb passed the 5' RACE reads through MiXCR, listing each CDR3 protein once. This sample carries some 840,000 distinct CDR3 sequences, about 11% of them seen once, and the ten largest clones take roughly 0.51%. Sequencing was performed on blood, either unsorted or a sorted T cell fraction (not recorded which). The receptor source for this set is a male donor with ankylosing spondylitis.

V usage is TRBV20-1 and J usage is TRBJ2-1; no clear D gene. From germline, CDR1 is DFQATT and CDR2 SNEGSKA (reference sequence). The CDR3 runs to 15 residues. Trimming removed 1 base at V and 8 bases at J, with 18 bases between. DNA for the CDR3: TGCAGTGCTAGAGCGGCGCCTATTCTTAGCTATGAGCAGTTCTTC. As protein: CSARAAPILSYEQFF.

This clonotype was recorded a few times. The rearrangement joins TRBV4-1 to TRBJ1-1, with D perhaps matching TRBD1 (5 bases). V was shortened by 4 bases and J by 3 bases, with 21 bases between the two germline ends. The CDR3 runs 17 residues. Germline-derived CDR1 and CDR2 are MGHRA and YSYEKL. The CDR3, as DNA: TGCGCCAGCAGCCGAGGCTTCGGGGGGTCTCAGGACACTGAAGCTTTCTTT. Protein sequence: CASSRGFGGSQDTEAFF.

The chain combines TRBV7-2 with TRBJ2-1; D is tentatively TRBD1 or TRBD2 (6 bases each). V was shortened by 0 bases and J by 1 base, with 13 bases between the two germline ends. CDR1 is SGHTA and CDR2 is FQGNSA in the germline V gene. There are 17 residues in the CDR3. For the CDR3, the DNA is TGTGCCAGCAGCTTAGCTGGGGGGCCCGCGTCCTACAATGAGCAGTTCTTC. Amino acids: CASSLAGGPASYNEQFF. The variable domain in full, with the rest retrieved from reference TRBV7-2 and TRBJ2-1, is GAGVSQSPSNKVTEKGKDVELRCDPISGHTALYWYRQSLGQGLEFLIYFQGNSAPDKSGLPSDRFSAERTGGSVSTLTIQRTQQEDSAVYLCASSLAGGPASYNEQFFGPGTRLTVL.

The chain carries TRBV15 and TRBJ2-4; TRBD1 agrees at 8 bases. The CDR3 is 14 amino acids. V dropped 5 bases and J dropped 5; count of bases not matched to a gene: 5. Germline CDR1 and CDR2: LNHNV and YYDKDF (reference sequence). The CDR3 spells CATSFRTGQNIQYF. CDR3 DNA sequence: TGTGCCACCAGCTTTAGGACAGGGCAAAACATTCAGTACTTC.

CDR3 loop: CSARQPPYEQYF. As DNA, the CDR3 is TGCAGTGCTAGACAACCGCCCTACGAGCAGTACTTC. The rearrangement joins TRBV20-1 to TRBJ2-7; D not resolved. Germline CDR1 is DFQATT and CDR2 is SNEGSKA (reference sequence). Deletions cut 2 bases from V and 2 bases from J, with 7 bases between. This CDR3 spans 12 amino acids.

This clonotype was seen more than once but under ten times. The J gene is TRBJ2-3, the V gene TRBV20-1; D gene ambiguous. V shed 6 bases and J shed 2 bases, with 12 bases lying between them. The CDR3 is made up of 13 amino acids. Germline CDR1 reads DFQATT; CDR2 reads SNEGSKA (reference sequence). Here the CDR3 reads CSARFDATDTQYF. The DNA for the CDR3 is TGCAGTGCCCGGTTTGACGCCACAGATACGCAGTATTTT.

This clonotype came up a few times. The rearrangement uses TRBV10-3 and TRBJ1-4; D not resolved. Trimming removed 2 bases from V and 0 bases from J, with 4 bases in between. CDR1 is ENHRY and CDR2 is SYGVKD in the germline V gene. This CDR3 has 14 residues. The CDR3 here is CAISERSTNEKLFF. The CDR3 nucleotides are TGTGCCATCAGTGAGAGGTCAACTAATGAAAAACTGTTTTTT.

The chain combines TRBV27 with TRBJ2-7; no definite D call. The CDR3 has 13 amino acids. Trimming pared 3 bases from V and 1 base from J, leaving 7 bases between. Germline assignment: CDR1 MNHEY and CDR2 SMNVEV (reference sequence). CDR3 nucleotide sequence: TGTGCCAGCAGTTTGCAGGAGTCCTACGAGCAGTACTTC. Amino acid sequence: CASSLQESYEQYF.

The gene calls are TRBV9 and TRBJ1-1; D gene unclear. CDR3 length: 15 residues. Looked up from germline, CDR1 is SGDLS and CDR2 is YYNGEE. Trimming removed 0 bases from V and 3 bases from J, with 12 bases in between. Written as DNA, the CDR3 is TGTGCCAGCAGCGTAGGGGGAGCCCGGGACACTGAAGCTTTCTTT. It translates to CASSVGGARDTEAFF.

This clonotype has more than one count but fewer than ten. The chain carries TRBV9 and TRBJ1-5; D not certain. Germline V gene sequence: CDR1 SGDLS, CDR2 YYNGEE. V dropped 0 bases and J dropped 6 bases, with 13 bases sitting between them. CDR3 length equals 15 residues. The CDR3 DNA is TGTGCCAGCAGCGTAGCTGGTCTCCGAGGTCAGCCCCAGCATTTT. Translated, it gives CASSVAGLRGQPQHF.

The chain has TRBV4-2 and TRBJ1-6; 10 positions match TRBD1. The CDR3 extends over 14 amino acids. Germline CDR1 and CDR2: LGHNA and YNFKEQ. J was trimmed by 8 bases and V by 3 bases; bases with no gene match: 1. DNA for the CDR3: TGTGCCAGCAGCCAGGACAGGGGGGATTCACCCCTCCACTTT. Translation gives CASSQDRGDSPLHF.

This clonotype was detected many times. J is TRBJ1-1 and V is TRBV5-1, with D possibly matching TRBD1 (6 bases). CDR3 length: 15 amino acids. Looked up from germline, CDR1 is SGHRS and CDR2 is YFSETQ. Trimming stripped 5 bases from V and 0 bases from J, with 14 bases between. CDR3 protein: CASRPGHLMNTEAFF. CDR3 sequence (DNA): TGCGCCAGCAGACCGGGACATCTCATGAACACTGAAGCTTTCTTT.

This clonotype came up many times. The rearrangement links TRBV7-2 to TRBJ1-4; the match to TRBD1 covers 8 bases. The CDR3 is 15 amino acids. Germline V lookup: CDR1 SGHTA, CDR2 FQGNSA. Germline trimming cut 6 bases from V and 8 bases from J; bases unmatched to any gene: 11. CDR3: CASSPTQGVSEKLFF. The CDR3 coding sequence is TGTGCCAGCAGTCCTACACAGGGGGTCTCGGAAAAACTGTTTTTT.

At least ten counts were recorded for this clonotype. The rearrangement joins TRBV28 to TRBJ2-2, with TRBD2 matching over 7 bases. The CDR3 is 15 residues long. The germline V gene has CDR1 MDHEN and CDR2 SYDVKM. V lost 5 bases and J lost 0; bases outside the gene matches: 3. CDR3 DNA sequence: TGTGCCAGCAGTCGCGGGACTACGAACACCGGGGAGCTGTTTTTT. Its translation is CASSRGTTNTGELFF.

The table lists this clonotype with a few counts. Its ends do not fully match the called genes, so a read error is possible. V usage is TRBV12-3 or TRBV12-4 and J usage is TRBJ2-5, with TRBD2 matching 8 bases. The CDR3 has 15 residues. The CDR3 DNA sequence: TGTGCCAGCAGTTTACCCCCGGGAGGGCAAGGGACCCAGTACTTC. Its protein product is CASSLPPGGQGTQYF.